This TCR beta chain stems from a study of cytomegalovirus exposure and HLA in healthy donors. The PCR was carried out with 60 Vbeta primers and 13 Jbeta primers. Clones were sequenced by immunoSEQ multiplex PCR, and TCRdb holds only the in-frame ones, with some missing. The profile shows about 97,000 clones, roughly 71% of them singletons. The CDR3 totals 14 residues. CDR1 SGHRS and CDR2 YFSETQ come from the germline V gene. V gave up 0 bases and J gave up 6 bases, with 7 bases separating them. The chain is built from TRBV5-1 and TRBJ1-6; tentatively, D is TRBD1 (5 bases). The sample comprised PBMCs. The clonotype comes from a man aged 50-59 years in good health and CMV-seronegative. CDR3 coding DNA: TGCGCCAGCAGCTTGGGACAGAGTAATTCACCCCTCCACTTT. Protein: CASSLGQSNSPLHF.